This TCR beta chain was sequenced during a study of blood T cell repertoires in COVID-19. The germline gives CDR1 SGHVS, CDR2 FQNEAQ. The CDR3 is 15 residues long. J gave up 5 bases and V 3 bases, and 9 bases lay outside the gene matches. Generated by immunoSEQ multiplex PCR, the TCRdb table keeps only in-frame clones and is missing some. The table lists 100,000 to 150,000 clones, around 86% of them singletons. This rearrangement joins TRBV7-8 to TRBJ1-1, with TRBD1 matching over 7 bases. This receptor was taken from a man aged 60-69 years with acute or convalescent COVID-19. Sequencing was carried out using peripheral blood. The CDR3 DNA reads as TGTGCCAGCAGCTTTATGAAGGGGGCATGGACTGAAGCTTTCTTT. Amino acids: CASSFMKGAWTEAFF.